One and the same sample provided the 31 T cell receptor beta chains below, sequenced in a study of T cell changes during pregnancy in multiple sclerosis. Some clones are missing from TCRdb's copy, which holds only in-frame ones; the method was immunoSEQ multiplex PCR. The sample includes around 22,000 clones, roughly nine tenths of them seen just once. The specimen comprised CD4+ T cells from peripheral blood mononuclear cells, sampled after pregnancy. Receptors were obtained from a female donor in good health, enrolled as a control in a pregnancy study.

As for this clone: Other DNA sequences of this sample code for an identical CDR3. The chain links TRBV18 to TRBJ2-5; 8 bases align to TRBD1. V shed 3 bases and J 3 bases; nucleotides not matched to a gene: 0. The CDR3 loop spans 13 amino acids. CDR1 is KGHSH and CDR2 is LQKENI in the germline V gene. The CDR3 coding sequence is TGTGCCAGCTCACCGGACAGGGAAGAGACCCAGTACTTC. Protein product: CASSPDREETQYF.

This clone turned up a few times. V is TRBV27 and J is TRBJ2-7; perhaps TRBD1 as D (5 bases). Trimming stripped 4 bases from V and 1 base from J, with 11 bases between. CDR1 and CDR2 (germline): MNHEY, SMNVEV (reference sequence). This CDR3 has 14 residues. The CDR3 nucleotides are TGTGCCAGCAGTTCCCGACAGAGATCCTACGAGCAGTACTTC. Translated: CASSSRQRSYEQYF.

The V and J genes are TRBV2 and TRBJ1-4, with D possibly being TRBD1 (5 bases). The CDR3 is made up of 15 amino acids. The V end lost 7 bases, the J end lost 7 bases, and 19 bases lay between the germline ends. Germline CDR1 SNHLY, CDR2 FYNNEI. CDR3 nucleotide sequence: TGTGCCAGCATCGTTAATCTAGGGACTCCTGAAAAACTGTTTTTT. Translation gives CASIVNLGTPEKLFF.

The V call is TRBV10-3, the J call TRBJ2-1; TRBD2 agrees at 11 bases. The V gene's germline CDR1 is ENHRY and CDR2 SYGVKD. J lost 5 bases, V lost 6 bases, and 6 bases had no gene match. There are 15 residues in the CDR3. The CDR3 protein is CAIRATSGNHNEQFF. The CDR3 DNA reads as TGTGCCATCAGGGCGACTAGCGGGAACCACAATGAGCAGTTCTTC.

This chain connects TRBV5-1 to TRBJ2-3; perhaps TRBD2 as D (6 bases). This CDR3 has 15 amino acids. CDR1 and CDR2 from the germline V gene are SGHRS and YFSETQ. Trimming removed 4 bases from V and 6 bases from J, with 18 bases in between. For the CDR3, the DNA is TGCGCCAGCAGCGAGGCGGGGTCGCTTACGGATACGCAGTATTTT. Amino acids: CASSEAGSLTDTQYF. Full variable domain (outside the CDR3, taken from reference TRBV5-1 and TRBJ2-3): KAGVTQTPRYLIKTRGQQVTLSCSPISGHRSVSWYQQTPGQGLQFLFEYFSETQRNKGNFPGRFSGRQFSNSRSEMNVSTLELGDSALYLCASSEAGSLTDTQYFGPGTRLTVL.

The chain combines TRBV29-1 with TRBJ2-1; TRBD1 matches 9 bases. The CDR3 has 14 residues. The germline V gene has CDR1 SQVTM and CDR2 ANQGSEA. The junction had 10 bases not matched to a gene; V was cut back by 6 bases and J by 7 bases. The CDR3 loop reads CSVEPGQGRNEQFF. The CDR3 region has the DNA TGCAGCGTCGAACCGGGACAGGGCAGGAATGAGCAGTTCTTC.

This chain joins TRBV28 and TRBJ2-5, with a weak D call TRBD2 (5 bases). CDR1 and CDR2 (germline): MDHEN, SYDVKM. Trimming pared 5 bases from V and 0 bases from J, leaving 13 bases between. The CDR3 sequence is 15 residues long. In DNA, the CDR3 is TGTGCCAGCAGTGTGGTAGTGGGAGACCAAGAGACCCAGTACTTC. As protein: CASSVVVGDQETQYF.

The gene calls are TRBV15 and TRBJ2-2, with D perhaps TRBD2 (5 bases). Germline CDR1 LNHNV, CDR2 YYDKDF (reference sequence). V lost 8 bases and J 5 bases, leaving 12 bases between the germline ends. The CDR3 spans 13 residues. This CDR3 is CATEARRTGELFF. The CDR3 DNA follows: TGTGCCACCGAGGCTAGGAGGACCGGGGAGCTGTTTTTT. The variable domain in full, with the rest retrieved from reference TRBV15 and TRBJ2-2, is DAMVIQNPRYQVTQFGKPVTLSCSQTLNHNVMYWYQQKSSQAPKLLFHYYDKDFNNEADTPDNFQSRRPNTSFCFLDIRSPGLGDTAMYLCATEARRTGELFFGEGSRLTVL.

The chain employs TRBV30 and TRBJ1-5, with a weak D call TRBD1 (5 bases). V was trimmed by 3 bases and J by 7 bases, leaving 13 bases between them. Germline lookup yields CDR1 GTSNPN and CDR2 SVGIG (reference sequence). This CDR3 is built from 13 residues. In DNA form, the CDR3 reads TGTGCCTGGAGCGGCCAGGGAAGGCAGCCCCAGCATTTT. It specifies CAWSGQGRQPQHF.

This clone has a single count. The chain employs TRBV4-1 and TRBJ1-5, with D possibly matching TRBD1 (6 bases). Trimming cost V 0 bases and J 2 bases, with 11 bases left between them. CDR1 and CDR2 from the germline V gene are MGHRA and YSYEKL. This CDR3 region has 16 residues. The CDR3 sequence: CASSQDYRVGNQPQHF. In nucleotides, the CDR3 is TGCGCCAGCAGCCAAGACTACAGGGTTGGCAATCAGCCCCAGCATTTT.

The rearrangement uses TRBV9 and TRBJ2-5; the match to TRBD2 covers 11 bases. Per germline, CDR1 SGDLS and CDR2 YYNGEE. The CDR3 has 15 amino acids. J was trimmed by 5 bases and V by 3 bases; bases with no gene match: 6. In DNA, the CDR3 is TGTGCCAGCAGCGGTAGCGGGGGGGGCGGGGAGACCCAGTACTTC. Translated, it gives CASSGSGGGGETQYF.

The chain carries TRBV28 and TRBJ1-5; D remains unclear. The CDR3 sequence is 14 residues long. CDR1 is MDHEN and CDR2 is SYDVKM in the germline V gene. V was shortened by 5 bases and J by 6 bases, with 14 bases between the two germline ends. The CDR3 coding sequence is TGTGCCAGCAGTAGTGCAGGTGAGGGTCAGCCCCAGCATTTT. Its translation is CASSSAGEGQPQHF.

V is TRBV7-2 and J is TRBJ1-4; no reliable D call. Germline V lookup: CDR1 SGHTA, CDR2 FQGNSA. The CDR3 sequence is 13 residues long. V was pared by 10 bases and J by 4 bases, with 13 bases between. CDR3 sequence reads: CAIERGSNEKLFF. As DNA, the CDR3 is TGTGCCATCGAGCGGGGAAGTAATGAAAAACTGTTTTTT.

The chain employs TRBV4-2 and TRBJ2-6; D might be TRBD1 (6 bases). Germline CDR1 LGHNA, CDR2 YNFKEQ. This CDR3 region has 17 residues. The V end was cut by 4 bases, the J end by 0 bases, with 13 bases between. CDR3 residues: CASSRDRTLSGANVLTF. In nucleotides, the CDR3 is TGTGCCAGCAGCCGCGACAGGACCCTCTCTGGGGCCAACGTCCTGACTTTC.

The rearrangement links TRBV18 to TRBJ1-2; D is possibly TRBD1 (5 bases). The CDR3 totals 14 residues. With 4 bases removed from V and 4 bases from J, the gap between germline ends came to 13 bases. Germline lookup yields CDR1 KGHSH and CDR2 LQKENI. CDR3 loop: CASSLDGTVYGYTF. The CDR3 coding sequence is TGTGCCAGCTCACTAGATGGGACTGTCTATGGCTACACCTTC.

The chain has TRBV7-9 and TRBJ1-2; maybe TRBD1 (5 bases). V lost 4 bases and J 4 bases, leaving 7 bases between the germline ends. The germline V gene has CDR1 SEHNR and CDR2 FQNEAQ (reference sequence). The CDR3 totals 12 residues. The CDR3 is CASSYDSYGYTF. The CDR3 bases are TGTGCCAGCAGCTATGACAGCTATGGCTACACCTTC.

The genes are TRBV2 and TRBJ1-6, with no clear D. Germline CDR1 and CDR2: SNHLY and FYNNEI. V lost 2 bases and J lost 6, with 11 bases in between. The CDR3 length is 15 residues. The CDR3: CASSEFSSGNSPLHF. Written as DNA, the CDR3 is TGTGCCAGCAGTGAATTTAGCTCGGGTAATTCACCCCTCCACTTT.

The chain combines TRBV21-1 with TRBJ2-5; the table's D gene call, TRBD2, was not cross checked with the DNA. TRBV21-1 represents a pseudogene. The CDR3 is made up of 15 amino acids. The CDR3 DNA reads TGTGCCAGGAATGGGCCATTGAAGCTAGCGCCGACCCAGTACTTC. This codes for CARNGPLKLAPTQYF.

This clone was seen only a few times. CDR3 DNA sequence: TGTGCCTGGGCACAGGGCAGCCAGCCCCAGCATTTT. Translating it yields CAWAQGSQPQHF. The J gene is TRBJ1-5, the V gene TRBV30, with D possibly being TRBD1 (6 bases). CDR1 GTSNPN and CDR2 SVGIG come from the germline V gene (reference sequence). CDR3 length: 12 amino acids. Trimming cost V 5 bases and J 7 bases, with 12 bases left between them.

This chain joins TRBV10-3 and TRBJ1-5, with D maybe TRBD1 (6 bases). The CDR3 has 13 amino acids. V gave up 5 bases and J gave up 4 bases, with 9 bases separating them. Germline V gives CDR1 ENHRY, CDR2 SYGVKD. This CDR3 is CAISRQENQPQHF. CDR3 DNA sequence: TGTGCCATCAGTCGACAGGAAAATCAGCCCCAGCATTTT.

The V call is TRBV7-2, the J call TRBJ1-2, with TRBD1 as a possible D gene (5 bases). This CDR3 spans 12 amino acids. Trimming stripped 5 bases from V and 8 bases from J, with 12 bases between. CDR1 and CDR2 (germline): SGHTA, FQGNSA. CDR3 coding DNA: TGTGCCAGCAGCGGGACTATTCAGGGCTACACCTTC. Protein sequence: CASSGTIQGYTF.

The CDR3 DNA follows: TGTGCCAGTACTACTAGCGGGTATAGCACAGATACGCAGTATTTT. This codes for CASTTSGYSTDTQYF. V gene TRBV19 combines with J gene TRBJ2-3; 9 bases align to TRBD2. Germline V gene sequence: CDR1 LNHDA, CDR2 SQIVND (reference sequence). The CDR3 totals 15 residues. V gave up 7 bases and J gave up 0 bases; unmatched junction bases: 5.

In DNA form, the CDR3 reads TGTGCCAGCAGCCGCTCCGGGGGGGTGATAGATACGCAGTATTTT. This sequence encodes CASSRSGGVIDTQYF. The V gene is TRBV7-3, the J gene TRBJ2-3; 8 bases fit TRBD2. The germline V gene encodes CDR1 SGHTA and CDR2 FQGTGA. V was pared by 5 bases and J by 5 bases, with 9 bases of the junction left unmatched. The length of the CDR3 is 15 residues.

The CDR3 nucleotides read TGTGCCAGCAGCTGGAATGGCGGTGTTGGAGAGACCCAGTACTTC. This sequence encodes CASSWNGGVGETQYF. The gene calls are TRBV5-4 and TRBJ2-5; D call uncertain. This CDR3 spans 15 amino acids. The ends were cut back, 3 bases at V and 4 bases at J, with 16 bases in the middle. From germline, CDR1 is SGHNT and CDR2 YYREEE (reference sequence).

The rearrangement links TRBV28 to TRBJ2-7; D ambiguous. Germline V gene data show CDR1 as MDHEN and CDR2 as SYDVKM. V was clipped by 5 bases and J by 3 bases, with 11 bases between them. The CDR3 length is 13 residues. CDR3 in DNA: TGTGCCAGCAGTCCCGTTGGCGGCTACGAGCAGTACTTC. It translates to CASSPVGGYEQYF.

V usage is TRBV10-3 and J usage is TRBJ1-6; 7 bases line up with TRBD1. Germline assignment: CDR1 ENHRY and CDR2 SYGVKD. V shed 4 bases and J 6 bases; nucleotides not matched to a gene: 9. CDR3 length: 16 amino acids. CDR3 sequence (DNA): TGTGCCATCAGTGTTGGGGACAGCTACGCTAATTCACCCCTCCACTTT. It translates to CAISVGDSYANSPLHF.

V usage is TRBV5-6 and J usage is TRBJ1-3; unclear D gene. V lost 0 bases and J lost 4, with 14 bases in between. Germline lookup yields CDR1 SGHDT and CDR2 YYEEEE. The CDR3 covers 16 residues. The CDR3 protein is CASSLASGGVGNTIYF. CDR3 bases: TGTGCCAGCAGCTTGGCTTCGGGTGGCGTCGGAAACACCATATATTTT.

V gene TRBV5-1 combines with J gene TRBJ1-2, with D unclear. The V end was cut by 0 bases, the J end by 2 bases, with 5 bases between. Germline-derived CDR1 and CDR2 are SGHRS and YFSETQ. The CDR3 sequence is 13 residues long. DNA of the CDR3: TGCGCCAGCAGCTTGGACTGGAACTATGGCTACACCTTC. Protein product: CASSLDWNYGYTF.

The V and J genes are TRBV18 and TRBJ2-2; tentatively, D is TRBD1 (6 bases). V gave up 3 bases and J gave up 4 bases, with 18 bases separating them. Per the germline V gene, CDR1 is KGHSH and CDR2 is LQKENI. CDR3 length equals 17 residues. For the CDR3, the DNA is TGTGCCAGCTCACCTCTTCAGACAGGCACTAGCACCGGGGAGCTGTTTTTT. Its protein product is CASSPLQTGTSTGELFF.

This clone was counted a single time. This rearrangement joins TRBV7-3 to TRBJ2-5; tentative D call: TRBD2 (7 bases). The CDR3 has 15 amino acids. CDR1 is SGHTA, CDR2 FQGTGA, per germline. V was trimmed by 5 bases and J by 5 bases, leaving 18 bases between them. CDR3 sequence (DNA): TGTGCCAGCAGCCTCTGGGGGGGGGCAATGGAGACCCAGTACTTC. Translating it yields CASSLWGGAMETQYF.

This sequence joins TRBV2 and TRBJ1-6; D gene unclear. This CDR3 is 12 amino acids long. Trimming removed 7 bases from V and 9 bases from J, with 10 bases in between. Germline CDR1 reads SNHLY; CDR2 reads FYNNEI. CDR3 in amino acids: CASNPSSSPLHF. In DNA form, the CDR3 reads TGTGCCAGCAATCCGAGTAGTTCACCCCTCCACTTT.